The rows below give T cell receptor beta chains drawn from one sample of a study of cytotoxic CD8 clonotypes in ibrutinib-treated CLL. Produced via immunoSEQ multiplex PCR; TCRdb's table is partial and in-frame only. The sample includes some 130,000 clones, 70% to 90% seen only once; the top ten take around 2%. This specimen consisted of PBMCs, obtained after 24 months of ibrutinib treatment. These receptors originate from a human donor with chronic lymphocytic leukemia. Each CDR3 is given with its conserved first and last residue. A D gene is named only where the DNA matches it firmly. Clone sizes are given selectively: once, few, many, or a class where the clone is expanded.

V	size	J	D	CDR3	DNA
TRBV19	.	TRBJ1-5	TRBD1	CASSGTGGSQPQHF	TGTGCCAGTAGCGGGACAGGGGGAAGTCAGCCCCAGCATTTT
TRBV5-4	.	TRBJ1-2	.	CASSLVQGNYGYTF	TGTGCCAGCAGCTTGGTACAAGGGAACTATGGCTACACCTTC
TRBV7-9	.	TRBJ1-1	.	CASSGVTEAFF	TGTGCCAGCAGCGGGGTTACTGAAGCTTTCTTT
TRBV11-2	.	TRBJ2-2	.	CASSPLWGELFF	TGTGCCAGCAGCCCCCTATGGGGGGAGCTGTTTTTT
TRBV29-1	once	TRBJ2-7	.	CSVEAGEEQYF	TGCAGCGTTGAAGCAGGGGAGGAGCAGTACTTC
TRBV2	.	TRBJ2-7	TRBD2	CASTRAGVVYEQYF	TGTGCCAGCACTAGAGCGGGAGTTGTCTACGAGCAGTACTTC
TRBV4-2	.	TRBJ1-5	.	CASSHPGGVSQPQHF	TGTGCCAGCAGCCACCCGGGGGGTGTGAGTCAGCCCCAGCATTTT
TRBV29-1	.	TRBJ1-2	.	CSVGLSYGYTF	TGCAGCGTTGGATTGAGCTATGGCTACACCTTC
TRBV11-3	.	TRBJ2-2	.	CASSSPWRGGNTGELFF	TGTGCCAGCAGCTCCCCTTGGAGAGGGGGGAACACCGGGGAGCTGTTTTTT
TRBV27	.	TRBJ2-7	.	CASSLGITYEQYF	TGTGCCAGCAGTTTAGGAATCACCTACGAGCAGTACTTC
TRBV5-4	.	TRBJ2-1	.	CARGSSISYNEQFF	TGTGCCAGGGGGAGCTCGATTTCCTACAATGAGCAGTTCTTC
TRBV5-1	.	TRBJ2-1	.	CASSLATSMSYNEQFF	TGCGCCAGCAGCTTGGCCACTAGCATGTCCTACAATGAGCAGTTCTTC
TRBV28	.	TRBJ1-5	TRBD1	CASRTGARWSNQPQHF	TGTGCCAGCAGGACAGGGGCCCGTTGGAGCAATCAGCCCCAGCATTTT
TRBV7-6	.	TRBJ2-5	.	CASSFLTAGGETQYF	TGTGCCAGCAGCTTTCTAACGGCGGGTGGGGAGACCCAGTACTTC
TRBV19	few	TRBJ1-5	.	CAMARGGNQPQHF	TGTGCCATGGCCAGAGGTGGCAATCAGCCCCAGCATTTT
TRBV28	.	TRBJ2-6	.	CASTITQFSGANVLTF	TGTGCCAGCACCATTACCCAGTTCTCTGGGGCCAACGTCCTGACTTTC
TRBV27	.	TRBJ1-2	.	CASSSPTASYGYTF	TGTGCCAGCAGTTCACCGACAGCGAGCTATGGCTACACCTTC
TRBV5-1	.	TRBJ2-5	TRBD2	CASRRGAGETQYF	TGCGCCAGCAGGCGGGGGGCTGGAGAGACCCAGTACTTC
TRBV9	.	TRBJ1-4	.	CASSVGQANEKLFF	TGTGCCAGCAGCGTAGGACAGGCTAATGAAAAACTGTTTTTT
TRBV28	once	TRBJ1-2	TRBD1	CASRPQGQGNYGYTF	TGTGCCAGCAGACCCCAGGGACAGGGCAACTATGGCTACACCTTC
TRBV5-4	.	TRBJ1-6	.	CASSLEESPLHF	TGTGCCAGCAGCTTGGAGGAATCACCCCTCCACTTT
TRBV7-3	.	TRBJ2-4	.	CASSFSGGTQNIQYF	TGTGCCAGCAGCTTCAGTGGTGGGACCCAAAACATTCAGTACTTC
TRBV7-3	.	TRBJ2-1	TRBD1	CASSLVQGSEQFF	TGTGCCAGCAGCTTAGTACAGGGGTCTGAGCAGTTCTTC
TRBV9	.	TRBJ2-2	.	CASSVEGGVTGELFF	TGTGCCAGCAGCGTAGAAGGCGGGGTCACCGGGGAGCTGTTTTTT
TRBV12-5	few	TRBJ1-5	.	CASGFPTQPQHF	TGTGCTAGTGGTTTCCCAACTCAGCCCCAGCATTTT
TRBV10-3	once	TRBJ2-3	.	CAISDSHLHTDTQYF	TGTGCCATCAGTGATAGTCATCTACACACAGATACGCAGTATTTT
TRBV25-1	.	TRBJ1-1	.	CASSEWGLFCTEAFF	TGTGCCAGCAGTGAATGGGGCCTCTTCTGTACTGAAGCTTTCTTT
TRBV28	few	TRBJ1-5	.	CASSLDQPQHF	TGTGCCAGCAGTTTAGATCAGCCCCAGCATTTT
TRBV28	.	TRBJ1-5	.	CAGGSNQPQHF	TGTGCCGGAGGCAGCAATCAGCCCCAGCATTTT
TRBV6-5	.	TRBJ2-7	.	CASSIANEQYF	TGTGCCAGCAGTATTGCCAACGAGCAGTACTTC
TRBV6-7	.	TRBJ2-7	.	CASRPPVEGSGEQYF	TGTGCCAGCAGACCCCCGGTGGAGGGTTCGGGCGAGCAGTACTTC
TRBV5-6	.	TRBJ2-7	.	CASSSTSRARRQYF	TGTGCCAGCAGCTCCACGTCTCGCGCCCGAAGGCAGTACTTC
TRBV7-2	.	TRBJ1-2	TRBD1	CASSLDVGGRGYTF	TGTGCCAGCAGCTTAGACGTAGGGGGCCGCGGCTACACCTTC
TRBV5-1	once	TRBJ2-3	.	CATTDRITDTQYF	TGCGCCACCACCGACCGAATCACAGATACGCAGTATTTT
TRBV11-2	.	TRBJ1-1	.	CASSDGWLNTEAFF	TGTGCCAGCAGCGACGGGTGGTTGAACACTGAAGCTTTCTTT
TRBV19	.	TRBJ1-5	.	CASSIASVQPQHF	TGTGCCAGTAGTATAGCCTCCGTACAGCCCCAGCATTTT
TRBV30	few	TRBJ1-2	.	CAWSSGRGNYGYTF	TGTGCCTGGTCCTCAGGGAGGGGAAACTATGGCTACACCTTC
TRBV7-9	.	TRBJ2-2	TRBD2	CASSFSASGSAGELFF	TGTGCCAGCAGCTTTTCGGCTAGCGGGAGTGCCGGGGAGCTGTTTTTT
TRBV6-1	.	TRBJ1-6	.	CASSAGGANPYSPLHF	TGTGCCAGCAGTGCGGGAGGGGCAAACCCTTATTCACCCCTCCACTTT
TRBV11-2	.	TRBJ2-7	.	CASTAGRTPYEQYF	TGTGCCAGCACCGCGGGCCGGACCCCCTACGAGCAGTACTTC
TRBV7-9	.	TRBJ1-4	.	CASSPLSGFGEKLFF	TGTGCCAGCAGCCCCCTATCAGGATTCGGTGAAAAACTGTTTTTT
TRBV2	.	TRBJ1-1	.	CASSEVWVQDEAFF	TGTGCCAGCAGTGAAGTTTGGGTCCAGGATGAAGCTTTCTTT